Following are 21 T cell receptor beta chains from one sample sequenced in a study of T-cell reconstitution after alpha-beta-depleted transplantation in children (TCRdb year 2016). Library prep was done by PCR. This sample was sequenced with an Illumina HiSeq 2500. To normalize quantification of the TCRbeta repertoire, the TCR libraries were built with molecular barcoding that relied on unique molecular identifiers. The public reads were reanalyzed by TCRdb: fastp trimming at Q25, MiXCR alignment, in-frame beta chains only. One record per CDR3 amino acid sequence lists the most common genes and DNA. This sample lists 750,000 to 950,000 distinct CDR3 sequences; 15% to 20% were detected once. The ten largest clones capture around 5% of the sample. The sample's treatment or condition label, decoded: allogeneic hematopoietic cell transplantation with graft depleted of TCRalphabeta T cells and CD19 B cells.

The specimen comprised PBMCs, mostly from graft donor cells, sampled 360 days after TCRalphabeta/CD19-depleted stem cell transplant. The receptors originated from a male patient younger than 18 who had a stem cell transplant for acute lymphoblastic leukemia, so the T cells may come from the graft donor.

V is TRBV5-5 and J is TRBJ2-7; possibly TRBD1 for D (5 bases). The V gene's germline CDR1 is SGHKS and CDR2 YYEKEE (reference sequence). Trimming stripped 3 bases from V and 3 bases from J, with 19 bases between. The CDR3 loop spans 16 amino acids. This CDR3 reads CASSYPWKGPLYEQYF. The CDR3 region has the DNA TGTGCCAGCAGCTACCCCTGGAAGGGGCCTCTCTACGAGCAGTACTTC.

The chain links TRBV5-1 to TRBJ2-2; TRBD1 matches at 7 bases. CDR3 size: 15 residues. Germline V gene lookup returns CDR1 SGHRS and CDR2 YFSETQ. After removal of 0 bases from V and 6 bases from J, the junction contained 5 bases not matched to a gene. Here the CDR3 reads CASSLAAGGAGELFF. As DNA, the CDR3 is TGCGCCAGCAGCTTGGCGGCAGGGGGAGCCGGGGAGCTGTTTTTT.

The chain carries TRBV5-1 and TRBJ2-1; 7 bases map to TRBD2. CDR1 is SGHRS, CDR2 YFSETQ, per germline. There are 15 residues in the CDR3. V gave up 4 bases and J gave up 5 bases; unmatched junction bases: 9. The CDR3 here is CASSRDYPTNNEQFF. CDR3 coding DNA: TGCGCCAGCAGCCGGGACTACCCTACCAACAATGAGCAGTTCTTC. Drawing the rest from reference TRBV5-1 and TRBJ2-1, the complete variable domain is KAGVTQTPRYLIKTRGQQVTLSCSPISGHRSVSWYQQTPGQGLQFLFEYFSETQRNKGNFPGRFSGRQFSNSRSEMNVSTLELGDSALYLCASSRDYPTNNEQFFGPGTRLTVL.

This clonotype was recorded a few times. The genes are TRBV4-2 and TRBJ2-7; perhaps TRBD2 as D (6 bases). Germline V gene lookup returns CDR1 LGHNA and CDR2 YNFKEQ. V dropped 4 bases and J dropped 3 bases, with 13 bases sitting between them. This CDR3 region has 14 residues. This chain's CDR3 is CASSPGLSLYEQYF. CDR3 DNA sequence: TGTGCCAGCAGCCCGGGACTCAGTCTCTACGAGCAGTACTTC.

This clonotype has more than one count but fewer than ten. The gene calls are TRBV4-1 and TRBJ2-7; D unclear. CDR3 length: 19 residues. CDR1 is MGHRA, CDR2 YSYEKL, per germline. Deletions cut 0 bases from V and 0 bases from J, with 21 bases between. CDR3 sequence: CASSQDGPPRGLTSYEQYF. The DNA of the CDR3 is TGCGCCAGCAGCCAAGATGGACCCCCCAGAGGATTAACCTCCTACGAGCAGTACTTC.

This clonotype was observed a few times. The chain carries TRBV24-1 and TRBJ2-6; D remains ambiguous. The length of the CDR3 is 15 residues. The germline gives CDR1 KGHDR, CDR2 SFDVKD. The V end was cut by 6 bases, the J end by 0 bases, with 8 bases between. The CDR3 loop reads CATSTRLSGANVLTF. The CDR3, as DNA: TGTGCCACCAGTACCCGTCTCTCTGGGGCCAACGTCCTGACTTTC.

This clonotype was seen only a few times. This sequence joins TRBV10-3 and TRBJ2-3, with D hard to call. Germline V gene lookup returns CDR1 ENHRY and CDR2 SYGVKD. The CDR3 runs to 11 residues. The germline V and J ends were trimmed by 5 bases and 6 bases, with 6 bases remaining between them. The CDR3 nucleotides read TGTGCCATCAGTACCCCCGATACGCAGTATTTT. This sequence encodes CAISTPDTQYF.

This clonotype has a handful of counts. The genes are TRBV4-2 and TRBJ1-6; D is perhaps TRBD1 (5 bases). CDR3 length: 15 amino acids. CDR1 and CDR2 from the germline V gene are LGHNA and YNFKEQ. Trimming shortened V by 0 bases and J by 10 bases, and 13 bases separated the two germline ends. The CDR3 bases are TGTGCCAGCAGCCAAGATCAGGGTATCAGCTCACCCCTCCACTTT. Translating it yields CASSQDQGISSPLHF.

At least ten counts were recorded for this clonotype. The V call is TRBV5-1, the J call TRBJ2-7; 9 bases agree with TRBD1. V shed 4 bases, J shed 2 bases, and the junction held 7 bases outside the gene matches. This CDR3 has 15 amino acids. Germline values: CDR1 SGHRS, CDR2 YFSETQ. This chain's CDR3 is CASSRETGGPYEQYF. CDR3 nucleotide sequence: TGCGCCAGCAGCCGAGAGACAGGGGGGCCCTACGAGCAGTACTTC.

The chain couples TRBV9 to TRBJ2-7, with 10 bases lining up with TRBD2. Losses at the gene ends were 6 bases for V and 3 bases for J; bases not matched to a gene: 6. The germline V gene encodes CDR1 SGDLS and CDR2 YYNGEE. This CDR3 has 14 amino acids. In nucleotides, the CDR3 is TGTGCCAGCATGAATACTAGCGGGGACTACGAGCAGTACTTC. Its protein product is CASMNTSGDYEQYF.

This rearrangement joins TRBV5-1 to TRBJ1-1; no firm D call. The CDR3 runs to 14 residues. Germline CDR1 SGHRS, CDR2 YFSETQ. V was trimmed by 5 bases and J by 4 bases, leaving 15 bases between them. In DNA form, the CDR3 reads TGCGCCAGCAGTCAAGATCCAGGAGCCACTGAAGCTTTCTTT. Translation gives CASSQDPGATEAFF. Combining the CDR3 with reference TRBV5-1 and TRBJ1-1 gives the whole variable domain KAGVTQTPRYLIKTRGQQVTLSCSPISGHRSVSWYQQTPGQGLQFLFEYFSETQRNKGNFPGRFSGRQFSNSRSEMNVSTLELGDSALYLCASSQDPGATEAFFGQGTRLTVV.

The chain uses TRBV14 and TRBJ2-7, with D perhaps matching TRBD2 (6 bases). Germline CDR1 SGHDN, CDR2 FVKESK. The CDR3 runs to 17 residues. Trimming stripped 1 base from V and 1 base from J, with 17 bases between. The CDR3: CASSQGEEGSVSYEQYF. The CDR3, as DNA: TGTGCCAGCAGCCAAGGGGAGGAGGGCTCTGTGTCCTACGAGCAGTACTTC.

The table lists this clonotype with many counts. This chain links TRBV5-1 with TRBJ2-3; D is unclear. The CDR3 spans 15 residues. Germline CDR1 reads SGHRS; CDR2 reads YFSETQ. Deletions cut 7 bases from V and 2 bases from J, with 17 bases between. The CDR3 loop is CASLPWADHTDTQYF. CDR3 DNA: TGCGCCAGCCTCCCCTGGGCGGACCACACAGATACGCAGTATTTT.

The rearrangement links TRBV29-1 to TRBJ1-2; D may be TRBD1 (6 bases). The germline CDR1 and CDR2 sequences are SQVTM and ANQGSEA. This CDR3 spans 11 amino acids. V shed 7 bases and J shed 7 bases, with 13 bases lying between them. For the CDR3, the DNA is TGCAGCGATGCAGGGGCATCTGGCTACACCTTC. Its protein product is CSDAGASGYTF.

This clonotype came up a few times. The chain is built from TRBV27 and TRBJ1-5, with a weak D call TRBD1 (6 bases). This CDR3 is built from 14 residues. Germline V gene lookup returns CDR1 MNHEY and CDR2 SMNVEV (reference sequence). V was pared by 6 bases and J by 3 bases, with 12 bases between. As DNA, the CDR3 is TGTGCCAGCAGAAACAGGGCCCTCAATCAGCCCCAGCATTTT. It yields the protein CASRNRALNQPQHF.

The rearrangement uses TRBV13 and TRBJ1-5; D ambiguous. From germline, CDR1 is PRHDT and CDR2 FYEKMQ (reference sequence). V shed 3 bases and J shed 2 bases, with 17 bases lying between them. The CDR3 covers 17 residues. CDR3 in DNA: TGTGCCAGCAGCTTCTACAGTTTGTCCGTGGGCAATCAGCCCCAGCATTTT. It yields the protein CASSFYSLSVGNQPQHF.

The chain couples TRBV12-3 or TRBV12-4 to TRBJ2-5; 8 nucleotides match TRBD2. Trimming removed 7 bases from V and 7 bases from J; junction bases left unmatched: 23. This CDR3 contains 18 residues. CDR3 sequence: CASKDGGLAGHLSGTQYF. The CDR3, as DNA: TGTGCCAGCAAAGACGGTGGACTAGCAGGTCACTTAAGCGGGACCCAGTACTTC.

This clonotype was observed at least ten times. V and J are TRBV2 and TRBJ2-2; unclear D gene. The V and J ends lost 7 bases and 0 bases respectively, with 9 bases between them. This CDR3 is built from 14 residues. CDR1 SNHLY and CDR2 FYNNEI come from the germline V gene. The CDR3 reads CASTEPPNTGELFF. In DNA, the CDR3 is TGTGCCAGCACCGAACCCCCGAACACCGGGGAGCTGTTTTTT.

This clonotype was found many times. The V gene is TRBV15, the J gene TRBJ2-7, with TRBD1 matching 10 bases. The germline V gene encodes CDR1 LNHNV and CDR2 YYDKDF (reference sequence). CDR3 length: 15 amino acids. The V segment lost 0 bases and the J segment 2 bases; nucleotides outside the gene matches: 1. In DNA, the CDR3 is TGTGCCACCAGCAGAGAGGGGACAGGGGCCTACGAGCAGTACTTC. Translated, it gives CATSREGTGAYEQYF.

This clonotype showed up just a few times. The CDR3 coding sequence is TGCAGCGCCCTACCTTTAGCCACCGGGGAGCTGTTTTTT. Encoded protein: CSALPLATGELFF. The genes are TRBV29-1 and TRBJ2-2; unclear D gene. CDR1 SQVTM and CDR2 ANQGSEA come from the germline V gene. The length of the CDR3 is 13 residues. Deletions cut 7 bases from V and 4 bases from J, with 13 bases between.

The genes are TRBV5-1 and TRBJ2-7; possible D gene TRBD1, 6 bases. The germline V and J ends were trimmed by 3 bases and 7 bases, with 11 bases remaining between them. The CDR3 is 12 amino acids. Germline lookup yields CDR1 SGHRS and CDR2 YFSETQ. The CDR3 DNA is TGCGCCAGCAGCTCCATAGGGACAGAGCAGTACTTC. Its protein product is CASSSIGTEQYF.